The clone carrying this T cell receptor beta chain was counted many times. The target antigen is unknown. V lost 4 bases to trimming and J lost 11 bases, with 15 bases between them. The germline CDR1 and CDR2 sequences are SGHDN and FVKESK. There are 14 residues in the CDR3. A CD8+CD4-CCR7+CD45RA+ gate was used to sort naive CD8 T cells. This specimen belongs to a study of molecular identifiers for immune sequencing clone quantification. Study-level points and caveats: Clones that exceeded 20 RNA copies held over 97% of effector molecules, yet under 1% in naive cells.

TCRdb reanalysed the PCR reads using MiXCR and keeps one entry per CDR3 protein. The sample lists over 600,000 distinct CDR3 sequences, 15% to 20% occurring once. The J gene is TRBJ1-6, the V gene TRBV14, with TRBD1 as a possible D gene (6 bases). Source material: naive CD8+ T cells from blood, with Jurkat cell RNA spiked in. As to subset: FACS-sorted CD8+CD4-CCR7+CD45RA+ naive T cells. This clonotype originated in a human donor in good health. Some libraries in this study had Jurkat cell RNA spiked in. The CDR3 DNA follows: TGTGCCAGCAGCCTTCGACAGGATGGAACACCCCTCCACTTT. This codes for CASSLRQDGTPLHF.